A selection of T cell receptor beta chains follows, all from one sample in a study of blood T cell repertoires in COVID-19. Libraries were prepared by immunoSEQ multiplex PCR; TCRdb keeps only in-frame clonotypes and omits some of them. The sample contains under 200,000 clones, around nine tenths of which appear only once. The specimen was peripheral blood. Receptors were obtained from a man between 60 and 70 years old with active or convalescent COVID-19. Both conserved end residues are part of each CDR3. A D gene is named only where the DNA matches it firmly. Where a row states a size, it is once, few, many or the class of an expanded clone; other rows omit it.

CDR3 protein: CASRGTGTYGYTF
CDR3 DNA: TGTGCCAGCCGAGGGACAGGGACCTATGGCTACACCTTC
clone size: NA
D gene: TRBD1
V gene: TRBV19
J gene: TRBJ1-2

CDR3 protein: CASSMGRTNEKLFF
CDR3 DNA: TGTGCCAGTAGTATGGGGAGAACTAATGAAAAACTGTTTTTT
clone size: NA
D gene: NA
V gene: TRBV19
J gene: TRBJ1-4

CDR3 protein: CASSFSDRMFEKLFF
CDR3 DNA: TGTGCCAGCAGTTTCTCGGACAGGATGTTCGAAAAACTGTTTTTT
clone size: NA
D gene: TRBD1
V gene: TRBV27
J gene: TRBJ1-4

CDR3 protein: CASSWRVFEGVGAGNTIYF
CDR3 DNA: TGTGCCAGCAGCTGGCGTGTGTTTGAGGGGGTCGGGGCTGGAAACACCATATATTTT
clone size: NA
D gene: NA
V gene: TRBV7-8
J gene: TRBJ1-3

CDR3 protein: CASSYFLAQPQHF
CDR3 DNA: TGTGCCAGCAGTTACTTTTTGGCTCAGCCCCAGCATTTT
clone size: NA
D gene: NA
V gene: TRBV6-2/TRBV6-3
J gene: TRBJ1-5

CDR3 protein: CASKLAGADGSTDTQYF
CDR3 DNA: TGTGCCAGCAAACTAGCGGGGGCCGATGGAAGCACAGATACGCAGTATTTT
clone size: NA
D gene: TRBD2
V gene: TRBV5-5
J gene: TRBJ2-3

CDR3 protein: CASSLGLNEKLFF
CDR3 DNA: TGTGCCAGCAGCTTGGGTTTAAATGAAAAACTGTTTTTT
clone size: NA
D gene: NA
V gene: TRBV5-4
J gene: TRBJ1-4

CDR3 protein: CASSFQGYSPLHF
CDR3 DNA: TGTGCCAGCAGTTTCCAGGGGTATTCACCCCTCCACTTT
clone size: NA
D gene: NA
V gene: TRBV27
J gene: TRBJ1-6

CDR3 protein: CASSRRGSTYNEQFF
CDR3 DNA: TGTGCCAGCAGCCGCCGGGGATCTACCTACAATGAGCAGTTCTTC
clone size: once
D gene: NA
V gene: TRBV5-8
J gene: TRBJ2-1

CDR3 protein: CASSEALRAAYEQYF
CDR3 DNA: TGTGCCAGCAGTGAAGCCCTACGAGCTGCCTACGAGCAGTACTTC
clone size: NA
D gene: NA
V gene: TRBV6-1
J gene: TRBJ2-7

CDR3 protein: CASSVGHNQPQHF
CDR3 DNA: TGTGCCAGTAGTGTGGGGCACAATCAGCCCCAGCATTTT
clone size: NA
D gene: NA
V gene: TRBV19
J gene: TRBJ1-5

CDR3 protein: CASSYTGAGYQPQHF
CDR3 DNA: TGTGCCAGCAGTTATACAGGGGCTGGTTATCAGCCCCAGCATTTT
clone size: NA
D gene: TRBD1
V gene: TRBV2
J gene: TRBJ1-5

CDR3 protein: CASSGALGGGGYEQYF
CDR3 DNA: TGTGCCAGCAGCGGGGCACTGGGAGGGGGAGGCTACGAGCAGTACTTC
clone size: once
D gene: NA
V gene: TRBV21-1
J gene: TRBJ2-7

CDR3 protein: CASSPRRVEGGQPQHF
CDR3 DNA: TGTGCCAGCTCACCACGCCGAGTCGAGGGAGGTCAGCCCCAGCATTTT
clone size: NA
D gene: NA
V gene: TRBV18
J gene: TRBJ1-5

CDR3 protein: CASSLSGVHTGELFF
CDR3 DNA: TGCGCCAGCAGCTTGTCCGGGGTTCACACCGGGGAGCTGTTTTTT
clone size: NA
D gene: NA
V gene: TRBV5-1
J gene: TRBJ2-2

CDR3 protein: CASSPSRGTQYF
CDR3 DNA: TGTGCCAGCTCACCATCGCGGGGTACGCAGTATTTT
clone size: once
D gene: NA
V gene: TRBV18
J gene: TRBJ2-3